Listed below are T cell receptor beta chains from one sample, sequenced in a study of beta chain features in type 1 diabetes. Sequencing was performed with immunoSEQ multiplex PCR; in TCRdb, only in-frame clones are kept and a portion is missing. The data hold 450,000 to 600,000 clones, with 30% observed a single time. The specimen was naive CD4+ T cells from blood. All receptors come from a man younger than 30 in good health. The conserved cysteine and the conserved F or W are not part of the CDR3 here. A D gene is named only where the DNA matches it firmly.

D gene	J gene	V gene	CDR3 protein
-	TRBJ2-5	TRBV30	AWRVRGGQETQY
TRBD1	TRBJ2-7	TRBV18	ASSSIPGQPYEQY
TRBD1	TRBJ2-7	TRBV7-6	ASSSSTGVREQY
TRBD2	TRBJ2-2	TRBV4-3	ASSQFLAGVTGELF
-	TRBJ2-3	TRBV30	AWSVGFSGTQY
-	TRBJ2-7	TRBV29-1	SVAGASYKKQY
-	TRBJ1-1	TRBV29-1	SVEGRASHTEAF
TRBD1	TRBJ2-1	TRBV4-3	ASSPWTGAYNEQF
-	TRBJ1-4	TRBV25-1	ASSEFRAPTNEKLF
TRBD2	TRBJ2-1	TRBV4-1	ASSLKRASGRGNEQF
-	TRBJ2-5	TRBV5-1	ASSFRSGKQETQY
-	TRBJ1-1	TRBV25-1	ASSAPTGVGGLNTEAF
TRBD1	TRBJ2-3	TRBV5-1	ASSGSTGGADTQY
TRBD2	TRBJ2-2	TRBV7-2	ASSPRTSGRGTGELF
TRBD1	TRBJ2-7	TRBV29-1	SAWTGLSEQY
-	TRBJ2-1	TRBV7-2	ASSLAWGNEQF
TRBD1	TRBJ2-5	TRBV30	AWSTFRGETQY
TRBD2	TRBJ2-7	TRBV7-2	ASSLISSGRYEQY
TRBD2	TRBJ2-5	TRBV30	AWGPGLAGAETQY
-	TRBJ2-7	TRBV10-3	AISESPGGLGEQY
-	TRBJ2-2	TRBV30	AWSSANTGELF
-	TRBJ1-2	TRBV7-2	ASSHAGSNYGYT
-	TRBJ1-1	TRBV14	ASSQGSNTEAF